This T cell receptor (beta chain) stems from a study of shared clonotypes between healthy human individuals. Study-wide background: Sampling drew on donors who were a couple of women and three men aged 18 to 49. The plates for each donor numbered three CD4 naive, three CD4 memory, two CD8 naive and one CD8 memory.

Germline values: CDR1 MNHNY, CDR2 SVGAGI (reference sequence). Trimming shortened V by 6 bases and J by 3 bases, and 12 bases separated the two germline ends. CDR3 length equals 13 residues. Only in-frame clones appear in the TCRdb table, and some are missing; sequencing was by immunoSEQ multiplex PCR. The sample shows approximately 1,000,000 clones, 60% to 80% of them seen only once. This TCR was sampled from a man between 18 and 29 years old in good health. Some clones in this sample may be carry-over from other donors' samples. The specimen was memory CD4+ T cells from PBMCs. The subset: CD45RA-negative fraction. The V gene is TRBV6-6, the J gene TRBJ2-7; no definite D call. The CDR3, as DNA: TGTGCCAGCAGCAACGGACCTCACTACGAGCAGTACTTC. Amino acid sequence: CASSNGPHYEQYF.